A selection of T cell receptor beta chains follows, all from one sample in a study of blood T cell repertoires in COVID-19. The method was immunoSEQ multiplex PCR; TCRdb's version includes in-frame clones alone and lacks a portion of them. The repertoire consists of about 200,000 clones, with roughly 82% occurring once and the leading ten covering approximately 7.8%. Specimen: peripheral blood. These receptors were taken from a woman aged 55-70 years with COVID-19, enrolled during active disease. CDR3s leave out the opening cysteine and the closing phenylalanine or tryptophan. Fields, in order: V gene, J gene, CDR3 protein.

V gene: TRBV7-9; J gene: TRBJ2-1; CDR3 protein: ASSTPDRNNEQF
V gene: TRBV28; J gene: TRBJ1-4; CDR3 protein: ASSLRTGGYEKLF
V gene: TRBV30; J gene: TRBJ2-5; CDR3 protein: AWSTPLIASGRGETQY
V gene: TRBV4-3; J gene: TRBJ2-3; CDR3 protein: ASSQLGQAGGRTDTQY
V gene: TRBV5-8; J gene: TRBJ1-2; CDR3 protein: ASTGYGYT
V gene: TRBV5-8; J gene: TRBJ2-2; CDR3 protein: ASRRRGPSNTGELF
V gene: TRBV15; J gene: TRBJ2-3; CDR3 protein: ATASTGLGADTQY
V gene: TRBV9; J gene: TRBJ2-5; CDR3 protein: ASSVRQGRETQY
V gene: TRBV10-3; J gene: TRBJ2-1; CDR3 protein: AISESGNQGPSYNEQF
V gene: TRBV6-6; J gene: TRBJ1-5; CDR3 protein: ASSYGQKTSNQPQH
V gene: TRBV19; J gene: TRBJ2-1; CDR3 protein: ASSYRGRNEQF
V gene: TRBV28; J gene: TRBJ2-7; CDR3 protein: ASSSARQEQY
V gene: TRBV10-3; J gene: TRBJ2-5; CDR3 protein: AISPDRAQETQY
V gene: TRBV19; J gene: TRBJ1-5; CDR3 protein: ASSIREYGNQPQH
V gene: TRBV11-3; J gene: TRBJ2-1; CDR3 protein: ASSLGTSGMDEQF
V gene: TRBV20-1; J gene: TRBJ1-1; CDR3 protein: SAEQGIEAF
V gene: TRBV3-1/TRBV3-2; J gene: TRBJ1-6; CDR3 protein: ASSQVPGENSPLH
V gene: TRBV28; J gene: TRBJ2-2; CDR3 protein: ASSLWRTSGGNTGELF
V gene: TRBV7-9; J gene: TRBJ2-7; CDR3 protein: ASSPGTSGDYEQY
V gene: TRBV14; J gene: TRBJ1-4; CDR3 protein: ASSDTGGNEKLF
V gene: TRBV5-1; J gene: TRBJ2-2; CDR3 protein: ASSLRGGGVAGELF
V gene: TRBV30; J gene: TRBJ1-3; CDR3 protein: AWSAGTGGTIY
V gene: TRBV10-3; J gene: TRBJ2-1; CDR3 protein: AISEVGVRTYNEQF
V gene: TRBV5-1; J gene: TRBJ2-1; CDR3 protein: ASSLLPDLSRVYNEQF
V gene: TRBV7-8; J gene: TRBJ1-2; CDR3 protein: ASSLDRGRGYT
V gene: TRBV24-1; J gene: TRBJ2-1; CDR3 protein: ATYPTSPSEQF
V gene: TRBV10-3; J gene: TRBJ2-6; CDR3 protein: AITSGQGRSGANVLT
V gene: TRBV14; J gene: TRBJ1-1; CDR3 protein: ASSLLRRGPGEAF
V gene: TRBV6-5; J gene: TRBJ2-7; CDR3 protein: ASNGSGDEQY
V gene: TRBV5-4; J gene: TRBJ2-5; CDR3 protein: ASSRGLGETQY
V gene: TRBV18; J gene: TRBJ2-2; CDR3 protein: ASSPLPGTGGMNGELF
V gene: TRBV28; J gene: TRBJ1-5; CDR3 protein: ASSLPHSNQPQH
V gene: TRBV12-3/TRBV12-4; J gene: TRBJ2-7; CDR3 protein: ASSLSGAEQY
V gene: TRBV14; J gene: TRBJ2-3; CDR3 protein: ASSHARLAGTDTQY
V gene: TRBV3-1/TRBV3-2; J gene: TRBJ2-1; CDR3 protein: ARSQGSTGGIGGQF
V gene: TRBV19; J gene: TRBJ2-5; CDR3 protein: ASGRAGETQY
V gene: TRBV2; J gene: TRBJ1-6; CDR3 protein: ASSAAYAGQQI
V gene: TRBV9; J gene: TRBJ1-1; CDR3 protein: ASSGTANTEAF
V gene: TRBV5-1; J gene: TRBJ2-3; CDR3 protein: ASSRQGVTDTQY
V gene: TRBV5-8; J gene: TRBJ2-5; CDR3 protein: ASSHGTSGGKETQY
V gene: TRBV6-5; J gene: TRBJ2-7; CDR3 protein: ASRRSGTGVFEQY
V gene: TRBV6-4; J gene: TRBJ2-2; CDR3 protein: ASSDETNTGELF
V gene: TRBV18; J gene: TRBJ1-6; CDR3 protein: ASSPPRANSPLH
V gene: TRBV28; J gene: TRBJ1-1; CDR3 protein: ASSIRGTEAF
V gene: TRBV5-1; J gene: TRBJ2-2; CDR3 protein: ASSPKVSSGSLAGELF
V gene: TRBV7-9; J gene: TRBJ1-3; CDR3 protein: ASSWTGGTASGNTIY
V gene: TRBV10-1; J gene: TRBJ1-4; CDR3 protein: ASSASGEEKLF
V gene: TRBV5-5; J gene: TRBJ2-7; CDR3 protein: ASSLQGNVGYEQY
V gene: TRBV29-1; J gene: TRBJ1-3; CDR3 protein: SVSRGQGSGNTIY
V gene: TRBV7-9; J gene: TRBJ1-2; CDR3 protein: ASSLDRDSSYGYT
V gene: TRBV28; J gene: TRBJ2-1; CDR3 protein: ASSPDRDNEQF
V gene: TRBV5-1; J gene: TRBJ2-2; CDR3 protein: ASSFARQAPGTGELF